This T cell receptor beta chain was found in a study of blood T cells in healthy people across ages. Turning to the study itself: Capturing about one barcoded beta molecule per two T cells was achieved by template switching.

The germline V gene encodes CDR1 DFQATT and CDR2 SNEGSKA (reference sequence). This CDR3 comprises 13 residues. The J segment lost 3 bases and the V segment lost 4 bases, leaving 3 bases of the junction unmatched. A second PCR of roughly 7 to 11 cycles used a sample-barcoded 5' primer and a J-beta primer mix. From the 5' RACE reads, TCRdb called clonotypes with MiXCR, one entry per CDR3 protein. The table has roughly 1,300,000 distinct CDR3 sequences, around 55% seen once. This clonotype occurred a few times. This TCR came from a man younger than 30 in good health. The sequenced sample consisted of blood. The V and J genes are TRBV20-1 and TRBJ2-4, with 7 bases identical to TRBD1. The DNA for the CDR3 is TGCAGTGCTACAGGGGGAGTCAAAAACATTCAGTACTTC. Its protein is CSATGGVKNIQYF.